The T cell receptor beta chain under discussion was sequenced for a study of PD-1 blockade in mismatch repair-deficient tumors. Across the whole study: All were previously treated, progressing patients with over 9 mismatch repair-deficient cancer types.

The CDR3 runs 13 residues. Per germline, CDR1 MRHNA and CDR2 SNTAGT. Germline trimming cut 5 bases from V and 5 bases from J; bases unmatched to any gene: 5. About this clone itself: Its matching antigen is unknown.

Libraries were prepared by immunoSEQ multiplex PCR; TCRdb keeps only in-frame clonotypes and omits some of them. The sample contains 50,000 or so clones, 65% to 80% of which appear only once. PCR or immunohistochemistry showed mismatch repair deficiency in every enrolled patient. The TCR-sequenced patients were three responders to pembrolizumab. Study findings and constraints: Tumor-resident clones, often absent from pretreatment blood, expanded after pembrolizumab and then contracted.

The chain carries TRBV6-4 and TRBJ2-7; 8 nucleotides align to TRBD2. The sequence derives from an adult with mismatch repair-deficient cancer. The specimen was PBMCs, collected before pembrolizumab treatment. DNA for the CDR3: TGTGCCAGCAGTCCCTTAGCGGGAAACGAGCAGTACTTC. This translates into CASSPLAGNEQYF.